The entry that follows covers one T cell receptor (beta chain) sequence. The antigen remains undetermined. This entry belongs to a study of CD8 T cells in ankylosing spondylitis. TCR beta libraries were made by quantitative 5'-RACE with molecular barcodes. One entry per CDR3 protein, called by TCRdb with MiXCR from the 5' RACE reads. The data hold approximately 500,000 distinct CDR3 sequences, with roughly 13% observed a single time. Findings and caveats of the study: CD8+ cells made up the disease-linked clones, which were relatively rare in peripheral blood. Within ankylosing spondylitis blood, a TCR beta motif made up of under 10 highly homologous variants appeared to be characteristic.

J gave up 4 bases and V 5 bases, and 11 bases lay outside the gene matches. This CDR3 has 15 residues. The V gene's germline CDR1 is DFQATT and CDR2 SNEGSKA (reference sequence). The sequence derives from a male donor with ankylosing spondylitis. Sequenced sample: blood, either unsorted or a sorted T cell fraction (not recorded which). This chain uses TRBV20-1 with TRBJ1-5; TRBD1 matches at 7 bases. Written as DNA, the CDR3 is TGCAGTGCTGCGAATCCGGGACAGAGAAATCAGCCCCAGCATTTT. This encodes CSAANPGQRNQPQHF.